This T cell receptor beta chain was sequenced in a study of blood T cells in healthy people across ages. Investigators took around 11 milliliters of peripheral blood from every donor. Isolating PBMCs gave at least 6 million of these cells per sample. Germline-derived CDR1 and CDR2 are DFQATT and SNEGSKA (reference sequence). Trimming removed 6 bases from V and 10 bases from J; junction bases left unmatched: 8. This CDR3 region has 14 residues. The second PCR ran about 6 to 12 cycles with a sample-barcoded 5' primer and J-beta primers. A single record per CDR3 protein comes from TCRdb applying MiXCR to the 5' RACE reads. The profile covers 1.5 million to 2 million distinct CDR3 sequences, with around half appearing a single time and roughly 2.1% taken by the ten largest.

This chain joins TRBV20-1 and TRBJ2-1; TRBD2 agrees at 14 bases. This clonotype was obtained from a woman aged 40 to 50 in good health. Sequenced sample: blood. DNA for the CDR3: TGCAGTGCCACGGGACTAGCGGGGGACGGGGAGCAGTTCTTC. Its protein product is CSATGLAGDGEQFF.